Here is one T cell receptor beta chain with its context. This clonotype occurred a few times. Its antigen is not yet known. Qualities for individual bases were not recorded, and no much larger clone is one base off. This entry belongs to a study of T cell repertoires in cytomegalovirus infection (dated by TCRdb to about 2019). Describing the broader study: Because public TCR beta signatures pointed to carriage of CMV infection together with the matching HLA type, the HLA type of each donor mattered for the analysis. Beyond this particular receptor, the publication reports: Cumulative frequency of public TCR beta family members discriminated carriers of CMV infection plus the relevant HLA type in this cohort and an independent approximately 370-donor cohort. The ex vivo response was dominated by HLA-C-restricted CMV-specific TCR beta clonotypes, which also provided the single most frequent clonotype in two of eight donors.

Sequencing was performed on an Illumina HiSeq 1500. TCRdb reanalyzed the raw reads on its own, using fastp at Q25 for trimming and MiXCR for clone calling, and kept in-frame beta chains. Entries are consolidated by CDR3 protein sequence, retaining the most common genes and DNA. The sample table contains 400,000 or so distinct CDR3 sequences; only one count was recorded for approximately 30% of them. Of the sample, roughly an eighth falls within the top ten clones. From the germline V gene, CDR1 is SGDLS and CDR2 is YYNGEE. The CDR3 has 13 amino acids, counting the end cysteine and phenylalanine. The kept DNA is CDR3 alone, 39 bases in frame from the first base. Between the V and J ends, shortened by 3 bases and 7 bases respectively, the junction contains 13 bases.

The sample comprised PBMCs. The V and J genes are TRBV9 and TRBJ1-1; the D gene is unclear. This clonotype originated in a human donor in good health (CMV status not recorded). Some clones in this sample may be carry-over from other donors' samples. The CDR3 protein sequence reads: CASSGTGRGEAFF. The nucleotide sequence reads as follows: TGTGCCAGCAGCGGAACTGGGCGTGGTGAAGCTTTCTTT. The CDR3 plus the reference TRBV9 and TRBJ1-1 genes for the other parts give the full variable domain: DSGVTQTPKHLITATGQRVTLRCSPRSGDLSVYWYQQSLDQGLQFLIQYYNGEERAKGNILERFSAQQFPDLHSELNLSSLELGDSALYFCASSGTGRGEAFFGQGTRLTVV.